The TCR beta chain under discussion was sequenced for a study of neurological immune-mediated disorders. Study-wide points: No CDR3 amino acid sequences were shared by expanded clones across subjects, suggesting private repertoires in all groups.

TCRdb itself ran the 5' RACE reads through MiXCR, one entry per CDR3 protein. The sample holds about 18,000 distinct CDR3 sequences, about 11% seen once. V shed 3 bases and J shed 3 bases, with 9 bases lying between them. Germline assignment: CDR1 DFQATT and CDR2 SNEGSKA (reference sequence). This CDR3 is built from 12 residues. Concerning this clonotype: Its cognate antigen is unknown.

The V gene is TRBV20-1, the J gene TRBJ2-7, with D perhaps TRBD1 (5 bases). The origin of this receptor is a woman aged 50 to 65 in good health. The sample comprised CD8+ T cells from blood. The CDR3 DNA reads TGCAGTGCTAGTCGGCAGGGCTACGAGCAGTACTTC. Protein product: CSASRQGYEQYF.